This is a list of T cell receptor beta chains from one sample in a study of blood T cell repertoires in COVID-19. TCRdb keeps only in-frame clones here, not all; method: immunoSEQ multiplex PCR. The sample consists of roughly 280,000 clones, more than 85% of them appearing once. Input material: peripheral blood. The receptors come from a man aged 18 to 35 with active or convalescent COVID-19. Both conserved end residues are part of each CDR3. A D gene is named only where the DNA matches it firmly. Clone size is shown for a subset of rows, as once, few, many or a class of expanded clone.

d_gene: TRBD2
abundance: .
j_gene: TRBJ2-5
len: 14
v_gene: TRBV11-3
CDR3nt: TGTGCCAGCAGCCCCCCTAGCGGGAAAGAGACCCAGTACTTC
CDR3aa: CASSPPSGKETQYF

d_gene: TRBD1
abundance: few
j_gene: TRBJ1-2
len: 16
v_gene: TRBV6-2/TRBV6-3
CDR3nt: TGTGCCAGCAGTTTGTCAGGGGGCGAAGGATCCGATGGCTACACCTTC
CDR3aa: CASSLSGGEGSDGYTF

d_gene: TRBD1
abundance: .
j_gene: TRBJ2-3
len: 13
v_gene: TRBV12-3/TRBV12-4
CDR3nt: TGTGCCAGCAGGGAGACAGGGTCAGGGACGCAGTATTTT
CDR3aa: CASRETGSGTQYF

d_gene: .
abundance: .
j_gene: TRBJ2-7
len: 13
v_gene: TRBV29-1
CDR3nt: TGCAGCGTTAGGAAGGGGCGCGTCTTCGAGCAGTACTTC
CDR3aa: CSVRKGRVFEQYF

d_gene: .
abundance: .
j_gene: TRBJ2-2
len: 11
v_gene: TRBV30
CDR3nt: TGTGCCTGCCCTCGCACCGGGGAGCTGTTTTTT
CDR3aa: CACPRTGELFF

d_gene: .
abundance: .
j_gene: TRBJ1-5
len: 12
v_gene: TRBV28
CDR3nt: TGTGCCAGCAGGGACAGCGGGGGACCCCAGCATTTT
CDR3aa: CASRDSGGPQHF

d_gene: .
abundance: .
j_gene: TRBJ2-7
len: 15
v_gene: TRBV6-5
CDR3nt: TGTGCCAGCAGTTACGACGTACCGGGGATCTACGAGCAGTACTTC
CDR3aa: CASSYDVPGIYEQYF

d_gene: .
abundance: .
j_gene: TRBJ1-5
len: 14
v_gene: TRBV6-5
CDR3nt: TGTGCCAGCAGCCTCCTAGGGGTAGGTCAGCCCCAGCATTTT
CDR3aa: CASSLLGVGQPQHF

d_gene: .
abundance: .
j_gene: TRBJ2-2
len: 14
v_gene: TRBV2
CDR3nt: TGTGCCAGCAGTCCACCGGGAAACACCGGGGAGCTGTTTTTT
CDR3aa: CASSPPGNTGELFF

d_gene: .
abundance: .
j_gene: TRBJ1-5
len: 16
v_gene: TRBV19
CDR3nt: TGTGCCAGTAGAAACCAGGGCTCTGTAGGCAATCAGCCCCAGCATTTT
CDR3aa: CASRNQGSVGNQPQHF

d_gene: TRBD1
abundance: .
j_gene: TRBJ1-2
len: 14
v_gene: TRBV6-5
CDR3nt: TGTGCCAGCAGTTCCGGGACAGGGAACTATGGCTACACCTTC
CDR3aa: CASSSGTGNYGYTF

d_gene: .
abundance: .
j_gene: TRBJ1-4
len: 19
v_gene: TRBV19
CDR3nt: TGTGCCAGTAGTATCGGCCTATTTCGATCGGGAGGGACTAATGAAAAACTGTTTTTT
CDR3aa: CASSIGLFRSGGTNEKLFF

d_gene: TRBD1
abundance: .
j_gene: TRBJ2-2
len: 18
v_gene: TRBV11-3
CDR3nt: TGTGCCAGCAGCTCATCATGGACAGGGAATTTAGTCACCGGGGAGCTGTTTTTT
CDR3aa: CASSSSWTGNLVTGELFF

d_gene: TRBD2
abundance: .
j_gene: TRBJ2-1
len: 19
v_gene: TRBV18
CDR3nt: TGTGCCAGCTCACCACCGGGGACTAGCGGGGGGGCGTTCTACAATGAGCAGTTCTTC
CDR3aa: CASSPPGTSGGAFYNEQFF

d_gene: .
abundance: .
j_gene: TRBJ1-2
len: 14
v_gene: TRBV2
CDR3nt: TGTGCCAGCAGTGAAGAGTGGACAGACTATGGCTACACCTTC
CDR3aa: CASSEEWTDYGYTF

d_gene: .
abundance: .
j_gene: TRBJ1-2
len: 15
v_gene: TRBV4-2
CDR3nt: TGTGCCAGCAGCCAAGGCTCGGACGGGGGGGGTGGCTACACCTTC
CDR3aa: CASSQGSDGGGGYTF

d_gene: .
abundance: .
j_gene: TRBJ2-7
len: 13
v_gene: TRBV2
CDR3nt: TGTGCCAGCAACCCGGGGTACTCCTACGAGCAGTACTTC
CDR3aa: CASNPGYSYEQYF

d_gene: TRBD1
abundance: .
j_gene: TRBJ1-4
len: 15
v_gene: TRBV4-2
CDR3nt: TGTGCCAGCAGCTCAAGCAGGACAGGAGGAGAAAAACTGTTTTTT
CDR3aa: CASSSSRTGGEKLFF

d_gene: .
abundance: .
j_gene: TRBJ2-5
len: 16
v_gene: TRBV4-1
CDR3nt: TGCGCCAGCAGCCAAGAGACCGGACAGTTACAAGAGACCCAGTACTTC
CDR3aa: CASSQETGQLQETQYF

d_gene: .
abundance: .
j_gene: TRBJ2-7
len: 15
v_gene: TRBV5-6
CDR3nt: TGTGCCAGCAGCTGGGACTCCGGGGCGACCTACGAGCAGTACTTC
CDR3aa: CASSWDSGATYEQYF

d_gene: .
abundance: .
j_gene: TRBJ1-2
len: 12
v_gene: TRBV6-5
CDR3nt: TGTGCCAGCAAAGGACAGCTATATGGCTACACCTTC
CDR3aa: CASKGQLYGYTF

d_gene: TRBD2
abundance: .
j_gene: TRBJ2-1
len: 13
v_gene: TRBV10-1
CDR3nt: TGCGCCAGCAGTCTATCAGCGGGGAATGAGCAGTTCTTC
CDR3aa: CASSLSAGNEQFF

d_gene: .
abundance: .
j_gene: TRBJ2-6
len: 14
v_gene: TRBV5-1
CDR3nt: TGCGCCAGCTCAGGGTCCCCTGGGGCCAACGTCCTGACTTTC
CDR3aa: CASSGSPGANVLTF

d_gene: .
abundance: .
j_gene: TRBJ2-3
len: 13
v_gene: TRBV24-1
CDR3nt: TGTGCCACCAGTGCGGGGGATCCAGATACGCAGTATTTT
CDR3aa: CATSAGDPDTQYF

d_gene: TRBD1
abundance: .
j_gene: TRBJ2-2
len: 15
v_gene: TRBV5-3
CDR3nt: TGTGCCAGAATTAGGACAGGGACGAACACCGGGGAGCTGTTTTTT
CDR3aa: CARIRTGTNTGELFF

d_gene: .
abundance: .
j_gene: TRBJ2-5
len: 13
v_gene: TRBV27
CDR3nt: TGTGCCAGCAGACCCGGGGGACGAGAGACCCAGTACTTC
CDR3aa: CASRPGGRETQYF

d_gene: .
abundance: .
j_gene: TRBJ2-5
len: 12
v_gene: TRBV5-6
CDR3nt: TGTGCCAGCAGCTTGTTTCGGGAGACCCAGTACTTC
CDR3aa: CASSLFRETQYF

d_gene: .
abundance: .
j_gene: TRBJ1-6
len: 16
v_gene: TRBV11-2
CDR3nt: TGTGCCAGCAGCTTAGGTATCGCGACTGGAAATTCACCCCTCCACTTT
CDR3aa: CASSLGIATGNSPLHF